Listed below are T cell receptor beta chains from one sample, sequenced in a study of cytomegalovirus exposure and HLA in healthy donors. The protocol was immunoSEQ multiplex PCR, while the TCRdb copy is restricted to in-frame clones and leaves out a portion. The table lists some 130,000 clones, about 82% of them singletons. Sequences were obtained from PBMCs. The receptors originated from a man younger than 45 in good health. Each CDR3 is given without its conserved first and last residue. A clone size is listed for some rows: how often the clone was seen (once, few, many), or a class if it is expanded.

clone_size: NA; v_call: TRBV28; cdr3_aa: ASHIPLATRAGEQF
clone_size: NA; v_call: TRBV11-3; cdr3_aa: ASSSSSGNEQF
clone_size: NA; v_call: TRBV7-6; cdr3_aa: ASSPMSRTSGSYEQY
clone_size: NA; v_call: TRBV4-2; cdr3_aa: ASSQVGGKETQY
clone_size: NA; v_call: TRBV19; cdr3_aa: ASTGNFGLETQH
clone_size: few; v_call: TRBV4-1; cdr3_aa: ASKGIRGTEAF
clone_size: NA; v_call: TRBV6-5; cdr3_aa: ASSYSRQSSGNTIY
clone_size: NA; v_call: TRBV10-3; cdr3_aa: AISGGTSGYEQY
clone_size: NA; v_call: TRBV15; cdr3_aa: ATSRVQLAGDNEQF
clone_size: NA; v_call: TRBV10-2; cdr3_aa: ASRLAAQNEQF
clone_size: NA; v_call: TRBV21-1; cdr3_aa: ASSKKSLEENTEAF
clone_size: NA; v_call: TRBV27; cdr3_aa: ASSTDQETQY
clone_size: NA; v_call: TRBV7-9; cdr3_aa: ASTTGQGHYGYT
clone_size: NA; v_call: TRBV7-8; cdr3_aa: ASSSVRGDTQY
clone_size: NA; v_call: TRBV7-2; cdr3_aa: ASSLVASGRYDEQF
clone_size: NA; v_call: TRBV29-1; cdr3_aa: SVEERGANYGYT
clone_size: NA; v_call: TRBV9; cdr3_aa: ASSPHRSSYNEQF
clone_size: once; v_call: TRBV9; cdr3_aa: ASSGGTYEQY
clone_size: NA; v_call: TRBV4-2; cdr3_aa: ASSQGGVNQPQH
clone_size: NA; v_call: TRBV2; cdr3_aa: ASNGGTSGRGDEQF
clone_size: NA; v_call: TRBV7-8; cdr3_aa: ASSPDRGEEAF
clone_size: NA; v_call: TRBV5-4; cdr3_aa: ASSLRDRDNEQY
clone_size: NA; v_call: TRBV29-1; cdr3_aa: SSFVQGANGYT
clone_size: NA; v_call: TRBV6-1; cdr3_aa: ASSVRGPNTEAF
clone_size: NA; v_call: TRBV5-5; cdr3_aa: ASSFIGGRGTEAF
clone_size: NA; v_call: TRBV6-1; cdr3_aa: ASSPRDREYQPQH
clone_size: NA; v_call: TRBV6-1; cdr3_aa: ASPDGGEQY
clone_size: NA; v_call: TRBV2; cdr3_aa: AGSGAGGLYTQY
clone_size: NA; v_call: TRBV10-3; cdr3_aa: AISESGLADQETQY
clone_size: NA; v_call: TRBV5-1; cdr3_aa: ASSFIPGTGGAYEQY
clone_size: medium-sized; v_call: TRBV27; cdr3_aa: ASSLGSGSGAF
clone_size: NA; v_call: TRBV30; cdr3_aa: AWRRNSPLH
clone_size: NA; v_call: TRBV2; cdr3_aa: ASSGGGTGDTQY
clone_size: once; v_call: TRBV6-1; cdr3_aa: ASSPSGFLRDEQF
clone_size: once; v_call: TRBV5-1; cdr3_aa: ASSPGQGAYEQY